This TCR beta chain was captured by sequencing in a study of cytomegalovirus exposure and HLA in healthy donors. Study results and limitations: The classifier reportedly diagnosed cytomegalovirus status with high specificity and sensitivity. While the bulk of TCR sequences proved rare, some public TCRs turned up in many donors. A reported reduction in N-insertions relative to the roughly 700-donor mean was seen in an Asian-associated ancestry cluster in a later analysis.

PCR used 60 Vbeta primers and 13 Jbeta primers. The data were produced by immunoSEQ multiplex PCR, yet TCRdb's version contains in-frame clones alone and is incomplete. The data hold about 34,000 clones, with 80% to 90% observed a single time. Nominal health characterized the donors when sampled, though unrecorded immune exposures were likely. J lost 3 bases, V lost 5 bases, and 9 bases had no gene match. The germline V gene has CDR1 SNHLY and CDR2 FYNNEI. The CDR3 has 16 amino acids. About this clone itself: The target antigen is unknown.

Input material: PBMCs. The sequence was obtained from a boy between 10 and 17 years old in good health and CMV-seronegative. The chain links TRBV2 to TRBJ1-5, with TRBD1 matching over 8 bases. The CDR3: CASSSTGGQSNQPQHF. The CDR3 nucleotides read TGTGCCAGCAGTTCCACAGGGGGGCAATCCAATCAGCCCCAGCATTTT.